This TCR beta chain was captured in a study of shared clonotypes between healthy human individuals (dated by TCRdb to 2020 to 2021). Describing the broader study: The cohort included three men and a couple of women between 18 and 49 years of age. For each donor, three plates each were used for CD4 naive and CD4 memory, two plates were used for CD8 naive, and one plate was used for CD8 memory. The study deeply sequenced blood TCR repertoires of about 5 healthy adults to estimate repertoire size and the extent of clonotype sharing between individuals. Different laboratories and diverse techniques were used to prepare libraries and sequence TCR repertoires, to increase sequencing depth and limit assay-specific biases. Between about 0.85 and 8.9 billion PBMCs per donor were obtained by leukapheresis. On the study overall, not on this receptor specifically: Estimated clonotype richness was generally larger for naive than for memory subsets. Even with the large sequencing depth, rarefaction of the sorted-subset datasets indicated that sequencing was incomplete. Sampling was restricted to blood, and TCR repertoires in tissue are likely to differ from TCR repertoires in blood. Compared with non-shared clonotypes, clonotypes shared by all four sorted-subset donors had higher generation probabilities. The small number of donors limited the genetic and exposure-history diversity represented. Pairwise subsampling indicated that sequencing depth was expected to affect the degree of clonotype sharing among donors. Sharing across a few donors was observed for roughly 5% of naive CD4, less than 4% of naive CD8, 2% to 2.5% of memory CD4, and roughly 0.43% of memory CD8 clonotypes.

The CDR3 covers 13 residues, taking in both the cysteine and the phenylalanine. Only the CDR3 portion is preserved as DNA: 39 bases, with reading frame beginning at the first base. CDR1 MNHEY and CDR2 SVGAGI are derived from the germline V gene. V was cut back by 0 bases and J by 9 bases, leaving a gap of 9 bases between them. TCR CDR3 regions were amplified from genomic DNA by multiplex PCR using the deep immunoSEQ assay. Extracted genomic DNA from each cell subset was distributed evenly across all wells of several immunoSEQ 96-well plates, and each plate was treated as a replicate. Each replicate PCR for sorted subsets received approximately 220 ng genomic DNA, equal to tens of thousands of T cell genomes. The purified libraries were quantified using a Qubit 3.0 fluorometer, sized with a Bioanalyzer 2100, and then quantified again using the KAPA Library Quantification kit. A separate single-read 150-cycle Illumina NextSeq 550 flow cell was used to sequence each immunoSEQ 96-well plate. The source study handled its data this way. Because only junctional sequences without quality scores were contained in the immunoSEQ output, filtering matching that applied to full-length reads could not be performed. Sequences were annotated with PyIR, a Python wrapper for IgBLAST v1.9, and V/J genes and CDR3 were assigned using IMGT germline references. Reads with weak V/J assignments (E-value above 1e-6), missing CDR3, stop codons, out-of-frame junctions, or ambiguous translated residues were removed. V3J clonotypes were defined as sequences sharing an identical inferred V gene, J gene, and CDR3 amino acid sequence. The percentage overlap between two repertoires was calculated by dividing the number of shared unique clonotypes by the size of the smaller repertoire. Repertoire richness was assessed with RTK rarefaction, the Chao1 estimator, and Recon v2.1 estimates of unobserved clonotypes. Generation probabilities for all TCRbeta clonotypes obtained by the gDNA method from a handful of donors were computed using OLGA. The source is immuneACCESS, and TCRdb retained only in-frame sequences with V and J called. Part of the clones is not carried over; for the studies checked, unresolved V genes explain less than half of this, and the remainder is unexplained. Clone size and V and J calls were adopted from that table, with D and trimming inferred from the DNA. Recorded for this sample are 2.5 million or so clones; around 90% of them occurred a single time. The top ten constitute 0.11% to 0.15% of the sample.

Remarks on this clone: It lacks a known antigen. Within one base of it there is no much larger clone, and no base qualities were kept.

Donors were healthy HIV-negative adults with no recently reported acute infections or vaccinations. Every donor was a Caucasian adult residing in Nashville, Tennessee, USA. CD4+ T cells were enriched by magnetic negative selection; naive cells were then positively selected on CD45RA, and the negative fraction formed the memory subset. Blood was obtained by leukapheresis, after which PBMCs were separated by Ficoll-Histopaque density gradient centrifugation and cryopreserved in liquid nitrogen vapor phase. Purity and quantity of every magnetically sorted T cell population were checked by analytical flow cytometry. Genomic DNA was isolated from each sorted fraction and quantified by UV absorbance on a Nanodrop 2000c.

This sequence originates from a man younger than 30 in good health. The sequence is built from TRBV6-5 and TRBJ2-1; no D gene is confidently identified. The sequenced material came from naive CD4+ T cells sorted from blood. According to the study, the label for this sample's cell subset or site signals: CD45RA+ positively selected. The CDR3 region reads CASSYSSLTEQFF. The base sequence is TGTGCCAGCAGTTACTCGAGTCTTACTGAGCAGTTCTTC.